The 10 T cell receptor beta chains presented below share a single source sample, sequenced in a study of blood T cell repertoires in COVID-19 (dated by TCRdb to the early 2020s). Libraries were made using the immunoSEQ multiplex PCR assay. TCRdb took this table from immuneACCESS and kept in-frame rearrangements with V and J called. Such tables lack part of the clones; where checked against another copy, unresolved V genes explain under half of the gap, and the rest is unexplained. The sample table contains some 230,000 clones; only one count was recorded for around 87% of them. Roughly 10% of the sample lies in the top ten. The sample taken for sequencing was peripheral blood. The receptors here all came from a woman between 45 and 65 years old with COVID-19, enrolled during active disease.

The V gene is TRBV6-6, the J gene TRBJ1-5; 7 nucleotides line up with TRBD1. The CDR3 is made up of 16 amino acids. Germline CDR1 is MNHNY and CDR2 is SVGAGI (reference sequence). V was clipped by 6 bases and J by 1 base; unmatched bases: 9. CDR3 bases: TGTGCCAGCAGGATCATTCCAGGGGGGAGCAATCAGCCCCAGCATTTT. Protein sequence: CASRIIPGGSNQPQHF.

The gene calls are TRBV6-5 and TRBJ1-2; D possibly corresponds to TRBD1 (5 bases). The germline V and J ends were trimmed by 8 bases and 2 bases, with 15 bases remaining between them. CDR3 length: 14 residues. The germline gives CDR1 MNHEY, CDR2 SVGAGI. CDR3 protein: CASGSGEGNYGYTF. The CDR3 nucleotides are TGTGCCAGCGGGTCGGGGGAAGGGAACTATGGCTACACCTTC.

A note on this clone: This is likely a read error, given that the CDR3 carries no conserved phenylalanine or tryptophan at its end. The DNA is omitted, as the CDR3 cannot be located on it reliably, and the CDR3 follows TCRdb's listing. This chain uses TRBV11-2 with TRBJ2-3; whether TRBD2, the table's D call, matches the DNA was not checked. CDR1 is SGHAT and CDR2 is FQNNGV in the germline V gene. The CDR3 region is 10 residues in length, termini included. The CDR3 loop reads CASTPLGRGP.

V and J are TRBV30 and TRBJ1-1; D is undetermined. V dropped 1 base and J dropped 9 bases, with 12 bases sitting between them. This CDR3 region has 12 residues. Germline CDR1 is GTSNPN and CDR2 is SVGIG (reference sequence). This CDR3 is CAWSEVEVKAFF. For the CDR3, the DNA is TGTGCCTGGAGTGAGGTGGAGGTTAAAGCTTTCTTT.

The chain employs TRBV10-3 and TRBJ2-3, with 7 bases lining up with TRBD1. CDR1 is ENHRY, CDR2 SYGVKD, per germline. V dropped 4 bases and J dropped 2; count of bases not matched to a gene: 6. This CDR3 has 15 residues. CDR3 sequence (DNA): TGTGCCATCAGTGTTGGGACAGCCCCCACAGATACGCAGTATTTT. Encoded protein: CAISVGTAPTDTQYF.

The rearrangement uses TRBV5-5 and TRBJ1-1; 11 bases line up with TRBD1. J was trimmed by 6 bases and V by 3 bases; bases with no gene match: 1. Germline V gene data show CDR1 as SGHKS and CDR2 as YYEKEE (reference sequence). This CDR3 comprises 13 residues. The CDR3 DNA sequence: TGTGCCAGCAGCTGGACAGGGGGCTCTGAAGCTTTCTTT. It is translated as CASSWTGGSEAFF.

The CDR3: CASSLGRNRVNQPQHF. DNA for the CDR3: TGTGCCAGCAGCTTGGGGCGGAACCGCGTGAATCAGCCCCAGCATTTT. The chain is built from TRBV5-6 and TRBJ1-5; D is undetermined. Germline-derived CDR1 and CDR2 are SGHDT and YYEEEE. V lost 0 bases, J lost 4 bases, and 14 bases lay in between. CDR3 length: 16 amino acids.

The J gene is TRBJ2-3, the V gene TRBV10-1, with D possibly matching TRBD2 (5 bases). This CDR3 comprises 16 residues. Germline CDR1 WNHNN, CDR2 SYGVQD (reference sequence). Trimming shortened V by 0 bases and J by 3 bases, and 13 bases separated the two germline ends. The CDR3 bases are TGCGCCAGCAGTGAGTCGAGGGTCTTGGGGACAGATACGCAGTATTTT. Translation gives CASSESRVLGTDTQYF.

The V and J genes are TRBV3-1 (or the pseudogene TRBV3-2) and TRBJ2-5, with TRBD2 matching 8 bases. V shed 1 base and J 3 bases; nucleotides not matched to a gene: 10. This CDR3 has 17 residues. Germline V gives CDR1 LGHDT, CDR2 YNNKEL (reference sequence). Written as DNA, the CDR3 is TGTGCCAGCAGCCAAGGTGCAGCGGGGGTCTCAGAAGAGACCCAGTACTTC. Its translation is CASSQGAAGVSEETQYF.

The chain couples TRBV5-1 to TRBJ2-1; 8 bases map to TRBD1. The V gene's germline CDR1 is SGHRS and CDR2 YFSETQ. With 2 bases clipped from V and 9 bases from J, the junction kept 10 bases outside the gene matches. The CDR3 covers 15 residues. Written as DNA, the CDR3 is TGCGCCAGCAGCTTAGAGAGGACAGGGCTGAGTGAGCAGTTCTTC. Protein sequence: CASSLERTGLSEQFF.